A selection of T cell receptor beta chains follows, all from one sample in a study of OX40 agonist ivuxolimab in advanced cancers. Repertoires were generated with immunoSEQ multiplex PCR, while TCRdb's copy carries only in-frame clones and drops some. This table has around 91,000 clones, 89% appearing once. The sequenced sample was CD4+ or CD8+ T cells sorted from blood, obtained in a trial of the OX40 agonist ivuxolimab. The receptor set was obtained from an adult with an advanced solid tumor such as melanoma, head and neck, liver or kidney cancer. CDR3s include the opening cysteine and the closing phenylalanine or tryptophan. A D gene is named only where the DNA matches it firmly. Clone size, where shown, is once, few, many, or a class for clones that have expanded.

clone size: once; J gene: TRBJ2-5; D gene: TRBD2; V gene: TRBV5-6; CDR3 protein: CASSFGFRGASGVLETQYF; CDR3 DNA: TGTGCCAGCAGCTTCGGTTTTAGAGGGGCTAGCGGGGTCCTAGAGACCCAGTACTTC
clone size: once; J gene: TRBJ1-5; D gene: NA; V gene: TRBV7-3; CDR3 protein: CASSLNSNQPQHF; CDR3 DNA: TGTGCCAGCAGCCTGAATTCCAATCAGCCCCAGCATTTT
clone size: NA; J gene: TRBJ2-1; D gene: NA; V gene: TRBV12-5; CDR3 protein: CASGPDGGFNEQFF; CDR3 DNA: TGTGCTAGTGGTCCCGATGGGGGCTTTAATGAGCAGTTCTTC
clone size: NA; J gene: TRBJ1-2; D gene: NA; V gene: TRBV5-1; CDR3 protein: CASSQSPDPTWGYTF; CDR3 DNA: TGCGCCAGCAGCCAATCCCCTGACCCCACATGGGGCTACACCTTC
clone size: few; J gene: TRBJ2-1; D gene: TRBD2; V gene: TRBV19; CDR3 protein: CASSGGLATYNEQFF; CDR3 DNA: TGTGCCAGTAGTGGGGGACTAGCAACCTACAATGAGCAGTTCTTC
clone size: NA; J gene: TRBJ2-7; D gene: TRBD1; V gene: TRBV27; CDR3 protein: CASSLNRGSYEQYF; CDR3 DNA: TGTGCCAGCAGTTTAAACAGGGGCTCCTACGAGCAGTACTTC
clone size: NA; J gene: TRBJ2-2; D gene: NA; V gene: TRBV6-6; CDR3 protein: CASLYTGELFF; CDR3 DNA: TGTGCCAGCCTCTACACCGGGGAGCTGTTTTTT
clone size: few; J gene: TRBJ2-2; D gene: NA; V gene: TRBV6-6; CDR3 protein: CASSYSRYRDTGELFF; CDR3 DNA: TGTGCCAGCAGTTACTCGCGGTACAGGGACACCGGGGAGCTGTTTTTT
clone size: NA; J gene: TRBJ2-1; D gene: TRBD1; V gene: TRBV7-3; CDR3 protein: CASSLIGTGNHNEQFF; CDR3 DNA: TGTGCCAGCAGCTTAATTGGGACAGGTAATCACAATGAGCAGTTCTTC
clone size: NA; J gene: TRBJ2-5; D gene: TRBD1; V gene: TRBV5-1; CDR3 protein: CASSSHPRGGGETQYF; CDR3 DNA: TGCGCCAGCAGCTCCCATCCGAGAGGGGGCGGTGAGACCCAGTACTTC
clone size: NA; J gene: TRBJ2-3; D gene: NA; V gene: TRBV7-3; CDR3 protein: CASSLGGPADTQYF; CDR3 DNA: TGTGCCAGCAGCTTAGGGGGGCCGGCAGATACGCAGTATTTT
clone size: NA; J gene: TRBJ1-5; D gene: NA; V gene: TRBV5-1; CDR3 protein: CASSLAGDSNQPQHF; CDR3 DNA: TGCGCCAGCAGCTTGGCGGGGGATAGCAATCAGCCCCAGCATTTT
clone size: NA; J gene: TRBJ2-5; D gene: NA; V gene: TRBV29-1; CDR3 protein: CSVVYPGGQETQYF; CDR3 DNA: TGCAGCGTTGTATATCCCGGTGGGCAAGAGACCCAGTACTTC
clone size: once; J gene: TRBJ1-2; D gene: NA; V gene: TRBV19; CDR3 protein: CASSISLDTTSYGYTF; CDR3 DNA: TGTGCCAGTAGTATAAGTTTGGACACCACCTCCTATGGCTACACCTTC
clone size: NA; J gene: TRBJ2-5; D gene: TRBD1; V gene: TRBV5-4; CDR3 protein: CASSPGQVQETQYF; CDR3 DNA: TGTGCCAGCAGCCCGGGACAGGTGCAAGAGACCCAGTACTTC
clone size: NA; J gene: TRBJ2-3; D gene: NA; V gene: TRBV6-1; CDR3 protein: CANKQGGTDTQYF; CDR3 DNA: TGTGCCAACAAACAGGGTGGCACAGATACGCAGTATTTT
clone size: NA; J gene: TRBJ1-2; D gene: NA; V gene: TRBV7-6; CDR3 protein: CASSLEAKLGGNGYTF; CDR3 DNA: TGTGCCAGCAGCTTAGAGGCAAAGCTGGGAGGTAATGGCTACACCTTC
clone size: NA; J gene: TRBJ1-1; D gene: NA; V gene: TRBV2; CDR3 protein: CASSRDGKNRVAFF; CDR3 DNA: TGTGCCAGCAGCCGGGACGGCAAAAATAGGGTAGCTTTCTTT
clone size: NA; J gene: TRBJ1-2; D gene: NA; V gene: TRBV27; CDR3 protein: CASSLLGGWNYGYTF; CDR3 DNA: TGTGCCAGCAGTTTATTGGGGGGCTGGAACTATGGCTACACCTTC
clone size: NA; J gene: TRBJ2-1; D gene: TRBD2; V gene: TRBV2; CDR3 protein: CASSDGAGVEQFF; CDR3 DNA: TGTGCCAGCAGTGATGGAGCGGGGGTTGAGCAGTTCTTC
clone size: NA; J gene: TRBJ1-5; D gene: TRBD1; V gene: TRBV27; CDR3 protein: CASSQTGLPQHF; CDR3 DNA: TGTGCCAGCAGCCAGACAGGGTTGCCCCAGCATTTT
clone size: NA; J gene: TRBJ1-2; D gene: NA; V gene: TRBV7-9; CDR3 protein: CASSLAGGYGYTF; CDR3 DNA: TGTGCCAGCAGCTTAGCAGGGGGCTATGGCTACACCTTC
clone size: NA; J gene: TRBJ1-5; D gene: NA; V gene: TRBV9; CDR3 protein: CASSVAGEKPQHF; CDR3 DNA: TGTGCCAGCAGCGTAGCAGGGGAGAAGCCCCAGCATTTT
clone size: few; J gene: TRBJ2-1; D gene: TRBD2; V gene: TRBV19; CDR3 protein: CASSMEGLALGDNEQFF; CDR3 DNA: TGTGCCAGTAGTATGGAGGGACTAGCTTTGGGGGACAATGAGCAGTTCTTC
clone size: NA; J gene: TRBJ2-6; D gene: NA; V gene: TRBV27; CDR3 protein: CASTNRAGANVLTF; CDR3 DNA: TGTGCCAGCACGAACAGGGCTGGGGCCAACGTCCTGACTTTC
clone size: few; J gene: TRBJ1-2; D gene: NA; V gene: TRBV18; CDR3 protein: CASSPSQGAYTF; CDR3 DNA: TGTGCCAGCTCACCGAGTCAGGGTGCCTACACCTTC
clone size: NA; J gene: TRBJ2-1; D gene: NA; V gene: TRBV7-9; CDR3 protein: CASRPKGDGGSLASVF; CDR3 DNA: TGTGCCAGCAGGCCTAAAGGGGACGGTGGTTCACTGGCATCGGTCTTC
clone size: NA; J gene: TRBJ1-1; D gene: NA; V gene: TRBV9; CDR3 protein: CASSVDVYAGNTEAFF; CDR3 DNA: TGTGCCAGCAGCGTAGATGTCTATGCGGGGAACACTGAAGCTTTCTTT
clone size: NA; J gene: TRBJ1-6; D gene: TRBD1; V gene: TRBV7-9; CDR3 protein: CASSSGQGAVYNSPLHF; CDR3 DNA: TGTGCCAGCAGCTCCGGACAGGGGGCCGTCTATAATTCACCCCTCCACTTT
clone size: NA; J gene: TRBJ1-4; D gene: NA; V gene: TRBV5-1; CDR3 protein: CASSLDSVVEKLFF; CDR3 DNA: TGCGCCAGCAGCTTGGACAGTGTTGTGGAAAAACTGTTTTTT
clone size: once; J gene: TRBJ2-3; D gene: NA; V gene: TRBV15; CDR3 protein: CATSRDARPESHTQYF; CDR3 DNA: TGTGCCACCAGCAGAGATGCCAGGCCCGAGAGTCATACGCAGTATTTT
clone size: NA; J gene: TRBJ1-2; D gene: NA; V gene: TRBV5-1; CDR3 protein: CASSLPTVDGYTF; CDR3 DNA: TGCGCCAGCAGCTTGCCTACAGTCGACGGCTACACCTTC
clone size: NA; J gene: TRBJ2-5; D gene: TRBD1; V gene: TRBV18; CDR3 protein: CASSLLGQSSETQYF; CDR3 DNA: TGTGCCAGCTCACTACTGGGACAGTCCTCGGAGACCCAGTACTTC
clone size: NA; J gene: TRBJ2-2; D gene: NA; V gene: TRBV9; CDR3 protein: CASNQDGRPGELFF; CDR3 DNA: TGTGCCAGCAACCAAGATGGGAGGCCCGGGGAGCTGTTTTTT
clone size: NA; J gene: TRBJ2-7; D gene: NA; V gene: TRBV27; CDR3 protein: CASSSPHAQGSYEQYF; CDR3 DNA: TGTGCCAGCAGCTCCCCCCATGCCCAGGGATCGTACGAGCAGTACTTC
clone size: NA; J gene: TRBJ1-6; D gene: TRBD1; V gene: TRBV30; CDR3 protein: CAWRNRGMNSPLHF; CDR3 DNA: TGTGCCTGGAGGAACAGGGGGATGAATTCACCCCTCCACTTT
clone size: NA; J gene: TRBJ1-5; D gene: TRBD1; V gene: TRBV30; CDR3 protein: CAGGTGYNQPQHF; CDR3 DNA: TGTGCCGGAGGGACAGGGTACAATCAGCCCCAGCATTTT
clone size: NA; J gene: TRBJ2-7; D gene: TRBD1; V gene: TRBV4-1; CDR3 protein: CASSQGQGAAGGSYEQYF; CDR3 DNA: TGCGCCAGCAGCCAAGGACAGGGGGCGGCGGGAGGATCCTACGAGCAGTACTTC
clone size: NA; J gene: TRBJ1-1; D gene: NA; V gene: TRBV18; CDR3 protein: CASSQGFITMNTEAFF; CDR3 DNA: TGTGCCAGCTCACAGGGATTTATCACTATGAACACTGAAGCTTTCTTT
clone size: once; J gene: TRBJ1-1; D gene: TRBD1; V gene: TRBV6-4; CDR3 protein: CASSDSGQGTEAFF; CDR3 DNA: TGTGCCAGCAGTGACTCTGGACAGGGAACTGAAGCTTTCTTT
clone size: NA; J gene: TRBJ2-3; D gene: NA; V gene: TRBV19; CDR3 protein: CASRKGRVSTDTQYF; CDR3 DNA: TGTGCCAGTAGGAAGGGACGGGTCAGCACAGATACGCAGTATTTT
clone size: NA; J gene: TRBJ2-5; D gene: NA; V gene: TRBV5-1; CDR3 protein: CASSRGQAGRIQETQYF; CDR3 DNA: TGCGCCAGCAGCAGAGGACAGGCGGGGAGGATCCAAGAGACCCAGTACTTC
clone size: NA; J gene: TRBJ2-5; D gene: NA; V gene: TRBV6-6; CDR3 protein: CASSTWGGAETQYF; CDR3 DNA: TGTGCCAGCTCAACATGGGGGGGCGCAGAGACCCAGTACTTC
clone size: NA; J gene: TRBJ1-4; D gene: NA; V gene: TRBV11-2; CDR3 protein: CASSLVGGPREKLFF; CDR3 DNA: TGTGCCAGCAGCTTAGTAGGAGGGCCCCGTGAAAAACTGTTTTTT
clone size: NA; J gene: TRBJ2-2; D gene: TRBD2; V gene: TRBV9; CDR3 protein: CASSIRRGGSKNTGELFF; CDR3 DNA: TGTGCCAGCAGCATCCGTCGCGGGGGGTCGAAGAACACCGGGGAGCTGTTTTTT
clone size: NA; J gene: TRBJ2-7; D gene: TRBD2; V gene: TRBV6-6; CDR3 protein: CASLAGASYEQYF; CDR3 DNA: TGTGCCAGCCTAGCGGGAGCCTCCTACGAGCAGTACTTC
clone size: once; J gene: TRBJ1-3; D gene: NA; V gene: TRBV9; CDR3 protein: CASSVDARQASSGNTIYF; CDR3 DNA: TGTGCCAGCAGCGTAGATGCTAGGCAGGCGAGTTCTGGAAACACCATATATTTT
clone size: NA; J gene: TRBJ2-7; D gene: TRBD1; V gene: TRBV10-3; CDR3 protein: CAISERQGAYEQYF; CDR3 DNA: TGTGCCATCAGTGAAAGACAGGGGGCCTACGAGCAGTACTTC
clone size: NA; J gene: TRBJ2-5; D gene: NA; V gene: TRBV7-2; CDR3 protein: CASSDRSYQETQYF; CDR3 DNA: TGTGCCAGCAGCGACCGCTCGTACCAAGAGACCCAGTACTTC
clone size: NA; J gene: TRBJ2-2; D gene: NA; V gene: TRBV5-4; CDR3 protein: CASSFSVDGELFF; CDR3 DNA: TGTGCCAGCAGCTTCAGCGTGGACGGGGAGCTGTTTTTT
clone size: NA; J gene: TRBJ2-3; D gene: NA; V gene: TRBV5-1; CDR3 protein: CASSLERSTDTQYF; CDR3 DNA: TGCGCCAGCAGCTTGGAGCGTAGCACAGATACGCAGTATTTT
clone size: NA; J gene: TRBJ2-3; D gene: NA; V gene: TRBV6-1; CDR3 protein: CASRQASTDTQYF; CDR3 DNA: TGTGCCAGCAGACAAGCTAGCACAGATACGCAGTATTTT
clone size: NA; J gene: TRBJ2-1; D gene: NA; V gene: TRBV7-9; CDR3 protein: CASSPRTTRLADEQFF; CDR3 DNA: TGTGCCAGCAGCCCACGGACTACCCGTCTCGCCGATGAGCAGTTCTTC
clone size: NA; J gene: TRBJ1-1; D gene: TRBD1; V gene: TRBV29-1; CDR3 protein: CSASRQGRDTEAFF; CDR3 DNA: TGCAGCGCTAGTAGACAGGGGAGGGACACTGAAGCTTTCTTT
clone size: NA; J gene: TRBJ2-5; D gene: TRBD1; V gene: TRBV29-1; CDR3 protein: CSVEATGGGATQYF; CDR3 DNA: TGCAGCGTTGAAGCCACAGGGGGCGGGGCAACCCAGTACTTC
clone size: NA; J gene: TRBJ1-1; D gene: NA; V gene: TRBV9; CDR3 protein: CASSVDIGDVTEAFF; CDR3 DNA: TGTGCCAGCAGCGTAGATATAGGGGATGTCACTGAAGCTTTCTTT